A single sample is the source of the 16 T cell receptor beta chains below, sequenced in a study of T cell responses to AZD1222 COVID-19 vaccine (dated by TCRdb to the early 2020s). Libraries were prepared through the immunoSEQ multiplex PCR assay. Imported from immuneACCESS, the table was reduced by TCRdb to in-frame sequences with V and J called. These copies leave out some clones; in studies compared against another copy, an unresolved V gene accounts for under half, and the cause of the remainder is not known. A total of about 140,000 clones appear in this sample, roughly 88% of them only once. The ten largest account for about 3% of the sample. The time point label, read with the paper, signifies: baseline before first vaccination. Sequenced here: peripheral blood, sampled on day 0 of AZD1222 vaccination. All receptors derive from an adult in good health.

The CDR3 region is CASSLTGSSYNSPLHF. DNA for the CDR3: TGTGCCAGCAGCTTGACAGGGAGCTCCTATAATTCACCCCTCCACTTT. The chain joins TRBV5-8 to TRBJ1-6, with D possibly being TRBD1 (6 bases). This CDR3 comprises 16 residues. V was pared by 1 base and J by 0 bases, with 8 bases between. Germline V lookup: CDR1 SGHTS, CDR2 YDEGEE. The full variable domain, in which reference TRBV5-8 and TRBJ1-6 provide the parts outside the CDR3, is EAGVTQSPTHLIKTRGQQATLRCSPISGHTSVYWYQQALGLGLQFLLWYDEGEERNRGNFPPRFSGRQFPNYSSELNVNALELEDSALYLCASSLTGSSYNSPLHFGNGTRLTVT.

This chain links TRBV7-9 with TRBJ1-1, with D unresolved. Germline V gene sequence: CDR1 SEHNR, CDR2 FQNEAQ (reference sequence). The CDR3 has 17 amino acids. The V end lost 8 bases, the J end lost 6 bases, and 28 bases lay between the germline ends. CDR3 sequence reads: CASGPGGLTFFGAEAFF. CDR3 nucleotide sequence: TGTGCCAGCGGGCCCGGTGGGCTGACTTTTTTCGGCGCTGAAGCTTTCTTT. Combining the CDR3 with reference TRBV7-9 and TRBJ1-1 gives the whole variable domain DTGVSQNPRHKITKRGQNVTFRCDPISEHNRLYWYRQTLGQGPEFLTYFQNEAQLEKSRLLSDRFSAERPKGSFSTLEIQRTEQGDSAMYLCASGPGGLTFFGAEAFFGQGTRLTVV.

The chain has TRBV5-8 and TRBJ1-1; 10 nucleotides line up with TRBD1. The V segment lost 0 bases and the J segment 7 bases; nucleotides outside the gene matches: 6. The germline CDR1 and CDR2 sequences are SGHTS and YDEGEE. The CDR3 has 15 amino acids. The CDR3 nucleotides are TGTGCCAGCAGCTTGGTCTGGGACAGGGGAAGTGAAGCTTTCTTT. Residues: CASSLVWDRGSEAFF.

The chain couples TRBV7-8 to TRBJ2-7, with TRBD2 identical over 13 bases. The CDR3 has 15 amino acids. V lost 5 bases, J lost 5 bases, and 6 bases stayed unmatched. CDR1 and CDR2 from the germline V gene are SGHVS and FQNEAQ. CDR3 amino acids: CASSARTSGSHEQYF. DNA of the CDR3: TGTGCCAGCAGCGCGCGGACTAGCGGGAGCCACGAGCAGTACTTC.

V usage is TRBV4-1 and J usage is TRBJ1-6; 8 bases map to TRBD1. The V segment lost 4 bases and the J segment 7 bases; nucleotides outside the gene matches: 12. Germline V gene lookup returns CDR1 MGHRA and CDR2 YSYEKL. The CDR3 spans 17 residues. The DNA for the CDR3 is TGCGCCAGCAGCCCAAACTCTCGGACAGGGCAGAATTCACCCCTCCACTTT. As protein: CASSPNSRTGQNSPLHF.

The V and J genes are TRBV28 and TRBJ1-5; D gene unclear. V lost 5 bases and J lost 5, with 13 bases in between. This CDR3 has 14 residues. Germline CDR1 reads MDHEN; CDR2 reads SYDVKM. The CDR3 bases are TGTGCCAGCAGTCTTGCAAGAGATGATCAGCCCCAGCATTTT. Its protein is CASSLARDDQPQHF.

The chain employs TRBV7-9 and TRBJ1-1; D gene ambiguous. The CDR3 length is 12 residues. V dropped 5 bases and J dropped 11 bases, with 15 bases sitting between them. Germline V lookup: CDR1 SEHNR, CDR2 FQNEAQ (reference sequence). The CDR3: CASSPPGRPAFF. The DNA of the CDR3 is TGTGCCAGCAGCCCGCCAGGCAGGCCTGCTTTCTTT.

The chain couples TRBV12-3 or TRBV12-4 to TRBJ1-2, with unresolved D. Deletions cut 0 bases from V and 7 bases from J, with 6 bases between. CDR3 length: 12 amino acids. This CDR3 is CASSLAQAGYTF. In DNA form, the CDR3 reads TGTGCCAGCAGTTTAGCCCAGGCTGGCTACACCTTC.

The chain has TRBV7-2 and TRBJ1-6; D is ambiguous. This CDR3 region has 12 residues. V lost 5 bases to trimming and J lost 9 bases, with 8 bases between them. CDR1 and CDR2 (germline): SGHTA, FQGNSA. This CDR3 is CASSPRSSPLHF. Written as DNA, the CDR3 is TGTGCCAGCAGCCCAAGGAGTTCACCCCTCCACTTT.

This clone was seen a single time. The rearrangement joins TRBV6-2 or TRBV6-3 to TRBJ1-1; D gene unclear. V lost 0 bases and J 7 bases, leaving 9 bases between the germline ends. Germline CDR1 MNHEY, CDR2 SVGEGT. The CDR3 is made up of 13 amino acids. CDR3 DNA sequence: TGTGCCAGCAGTTACTCTATTGAGGTTGAAGCTTTCTTT. Encoded protein: CASSYSIEVEAFF.

As concerns this clone: Other DNA variants within this sample encode the same CDR3. The V gene is TRBV11-3, the J gene TRBJ2-5, with D unresolved. The germline V gene has CDR1 SGHNT and CDR2 YENEEA. The CDR3 contains 12 residues. V shed 4 bases and J shed 5 bases, with 8 bases lying between them. This CDR3 reads CASSSSSETQYF. CDR3 DNA sequence: TGTGCCAGCAGCTCCAGCAGTGAGACCCAGTACTTC.

This clone was seen just once. The V call is TRBV15, the J call TRBJ1-5; TRBD1 matches 9 bases. After removal of 3 bases from V and 7 bases from J, the junction contained 10 bases not matched to a gene. Germline V gene lookup returns CDR1 LNHNV and CDR2 YYDKDF (reference sequence). There are 16 residues in the CDR3. The DNA for the CDR3 is TGTGCCACCAGCAGCGGAGTCACAGGGGGCAGACAGCCCCAGCATTTT. Translating gives CATSSGVTGGRQPQHF.

The genes are TRBV7-9 and TRBJ1-1; D ambiguous. Germline CDR1 reads SEHNR; CDR2 reads FQNEAQ (reference sequence). V shed 7 bases and J shed 3 bases, with 12 bases lying between them. This CDR3 has 13 amino acids. The CDR3 DNA sequence: TGTGCCAGCACCCAAGGAGTGGACACTGAAGCTTTCTTT. Its protein is CASTQGVDTEAFF. Looking up the rest from reference TRBV7-9 and TRBJ1-1 gives the full variable domain: DTGVSQNPRHKITKRGQNVTFRCDPISEHNRLYWYRQTLGQGPEFLTYFQNEAQLEKSRLLSDRFSAERPKGSFSTLEIQRTEQGDSAMYLCASTQGVDTEAFFGQGTRLTVV.

The V call is TRBV28, the J call TRBJ1-2, with a tentative D call TRBD1 (6 bases). Trimming removed 2 bases at V and 7 bases at J, with 14 bases between. The CDR3 extends over 14 amino acids. The V gene's germline CDR1 is MDHEN and CDR2 SYDVKM. The DNA of the CDR3 is TGTGCCAGCAGTTTAAGGGGGAGGGAAGGTGGCTACACCTTC. Translated: CASSLRGREGGYTF.

The chain links TRBV11-3 to TRBJ1-1; no clear D gene. This CDR3 comprises 13 residues. Per germline, CDR1 SGHNT and CDR2 YENEEA. The ends were cut back, 0 bases at V and 2 bases at J, with 4 bases in the middle. Here the CDR3 reads CASSLEFNTEAFF. The DNA for the CDR3 is TGTGCCAGCAGCTTAGAGTTTAACACTGAAGCTTTCTTT. The full variable domain, rest sourced from reference TRBV11-3 and TRBJ1-1, is EAGVVQSPRYKIIEKKQPVAFWCNPISGHNTLYWYLQNLGQGPELLIRYENEEAVDDSQLPKDRFSAERLKGVDSTLKIQPAELGDSAVYLCASSLEFNTEAFFGQGTRLTVV.

The rearrangement joins TRBV5-1 to TRBJ1-1; D gene unclear. CDR3 length equals 12 residues. V lost 0 bases and J 8 bases, leaving 8 bases between the germline ends. The V gene's germline CDR1 is SGHRS and CDR2 YFSETQ. The CDR3 spells CASSLEGIEAFF. Here the CDR3 DNA reads TGCGCCAGCAGCTTGGAAGGTATCGAAGCTTTCTTT.